This T cell receptor (beta chain) emerged from a study of early T cells in non-severe SARS-CoV-2 infection. Study details: The authors sequenced bulk RNA from unsorted whole blood, leaving chains unpaired. Whole-study results and caveats: VDJdb matching, biased toward anti-spike CD8 responses, missed private and CD4 specificities.

From the 5' RACE reads, TCRdb called clonotypes with MiXCR, one entry per CDR3 protein. The profile shows more than 60,000 distinct CDR3 sequences, 4.9% of them singletons. With 1 base removed from V and 0 bases from J, the gap between germline ends came to 10 bases. The CDR3 has 16 amino acids. The V gene's germline CDR1 is SNHLY and CDR2 FYNNEI. In this sample, this clonotype turned up many times. Its specificity is not known. What was sequenced was whole blood. The sequence was obtained from an adult who was a healthcare worker with PCR-confirmed SARS-CoV-2 infection or an uninfected control (not recorded which). The rearrangement links TRBV2 to TRBJ1-5, with a tentative D call TRBD1 (5 bases). Written as DNA, the CDR3 is TGTGCCAGCAGTGAAGGGGGCCAGACTAGCAATCAGCCCCAGCATTTT. It yields the protein CASSEGGQTSNQPQHF.